The rows below give T cell receptor beta chains drawn from one sample of a study of blood T cells in healthy people across ages. A single record per CDR3 protein comes from TCRdb applying MiXCR to the 5' RACE reads. The sample carries approximately 770,000 distinct CDR3 sequences, 58% recorded once. Specimen: blood. The receptor source for this set is a man between 25 and 39 years old in good health. Each CDR3 is given with its conserved first and last residue. The D gene is left open where the match is weak. The size of a clone is reported for some rows only, either as once, few or many, or as a class for expanded clones.

clone_size v_call d_call cdr3_aa
. TRBV7-8 . CASSRRGFGAGDNQPQHF
once TRBV18 TRBD1 CASSREQGVNYGYTF
few TRBV7-2 . CASSRGRISEQYF
. TRBV6-2/TRBV6-3 . CASSYQAGFSEAFF
. TRBV19 . CASSPQYAEQFF
. TRBV6-2/TRBV6-3 . CASSYQLPGEKLFF
. TRBV7-2 . CASSLDNGAIQYF
few TRBV7-2 . CASSLDRATGYTF
. TRBV4-1 TRBD1 CASSHRTGNGYTF
. TRBV11-1 . CASSPSVRGAQNIQYF
. TRBV20-1 . CSAGGAETSTDTQYF
. TRBV20-1 . CSAQGTRANVLTF
. TRBV7-2 TRBD1 CASSITGGGEQFF
. TRBV9 TRBD2 CASSEQLADSYNEQFF
few TRBV5-6 . CASSNPRSRSDTQYF
. TRBV12-3/TRBV12-4 . CASSFGPPKAFF
. TRBV20-1 TRBD1 CSAIHGQGFGYTF
. TRBV21-1 . CASSKVKIRKQYF
. TRBV6-1 TRBD2 CASSASGARETQYF
. TRBV7-6 . CASGSSSGPSYEQYF
. TRBV29-1 TRBD2 CSVERLAGGSYEQYF
. TRBV19 TRBD1 CASSMGQGLSGTQYF
. TRBV20-1 . CSARDPSGGDNQPQHF
few TRBV10-3 TRBD2 CASSGSNPHEQYF
few TRBV7-8 . CASRPGPPVSYEQYF
few TRBV11-1 . CASSPLVARAGAWEQYF
. TRBV11-2 TRBD2 CASSLRWTSGGGNEQFF
. TRBV5-1 . CASRSLPGSTDTQYF
. TRBV4-2 TRBD1 CASSQMDGTGPEKLFF
. TRBV6-1 . CASSEGASGSYEQYF
few TRBV7-9 . CASEGEGAYNVLTF
. TRBV20-1 TRBD2 CSAAPNGGWYNEQFF
. TRBV28 TRBD2 CASSLEREINEQFF
. TRBV7-3 . CASSVGGNNEQFF
. TRBV6-6 . CASSLDPPGELFF
. TRBV29-1 . CSVGGSNWRTEAFF
once TRBV7-2 TRBD1 CASSFGTGSGELFF